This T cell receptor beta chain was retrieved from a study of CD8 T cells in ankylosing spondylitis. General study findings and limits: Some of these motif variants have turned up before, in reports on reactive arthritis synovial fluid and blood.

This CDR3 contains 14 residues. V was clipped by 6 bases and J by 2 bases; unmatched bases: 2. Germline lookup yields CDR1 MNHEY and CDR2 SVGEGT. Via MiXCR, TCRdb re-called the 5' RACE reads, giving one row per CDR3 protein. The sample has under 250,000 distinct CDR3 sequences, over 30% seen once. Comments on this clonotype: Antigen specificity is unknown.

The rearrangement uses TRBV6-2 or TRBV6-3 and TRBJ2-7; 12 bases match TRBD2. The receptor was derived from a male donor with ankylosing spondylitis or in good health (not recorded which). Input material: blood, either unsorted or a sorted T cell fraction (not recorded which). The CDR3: CASRPSGGAYEQYF. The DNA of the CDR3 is TGTGCCAGCAGACCTAGCGGGGGGGCCTACGAGCAGTACTTC.